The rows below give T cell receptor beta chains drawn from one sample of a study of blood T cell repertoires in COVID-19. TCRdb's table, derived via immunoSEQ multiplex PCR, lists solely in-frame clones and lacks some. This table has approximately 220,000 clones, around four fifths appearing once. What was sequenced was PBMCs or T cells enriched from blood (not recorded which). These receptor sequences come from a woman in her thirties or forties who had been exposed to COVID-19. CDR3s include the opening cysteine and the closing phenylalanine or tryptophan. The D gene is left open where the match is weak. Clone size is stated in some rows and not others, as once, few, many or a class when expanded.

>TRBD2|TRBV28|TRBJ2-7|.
TGTGCCAGCAGACCTAGACTAGCGGGGGGCCACGAGCAGTACTTC
CASRPRLAGGHEQYF
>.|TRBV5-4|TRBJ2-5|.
TGTGCCAGCAGACCTTACGGCTGGGGGGTACAAGAGACCCAGTACTTC
CASRPYGWGVQETQYF
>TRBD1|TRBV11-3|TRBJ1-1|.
TGTGCCAGCAGCTTAGGTCGTGGGACAGGGGGTACTGAAGCTTTCTTT
CASSLGRGTGGTEAFF
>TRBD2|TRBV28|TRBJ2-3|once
TGTGCCAGCAGTAAGCGGGGGCTTACTAGCACAGATACGCAGTATTTT
CASSKRGLTSTDTQYF
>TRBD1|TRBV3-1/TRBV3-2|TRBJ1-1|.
TGTGCCAGCAGCCACCCGACAGGGAGGAACACTGAAGCTTTCTTT
CASSHPTGRNTEAFF
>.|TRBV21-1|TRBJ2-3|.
TGTGCCAGCAGACGTACCAGTGCTGGGCGTACGGATACGCAGTATTTT
CASRRTSAGRTDTQYF
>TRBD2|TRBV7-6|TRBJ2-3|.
TGTGCCAGCAGCCCCATCGGGGGGGCCAAGACAGATACGCAGTATTTT
CASSPIGGAKTDTQYF
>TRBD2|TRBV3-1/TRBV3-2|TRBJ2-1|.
TGTGCCAGCAGCCCCGGGATAGCGGGGGGCCCTTCCAATGAGCAGTTCTTC
CASSPGIAGGPSNEQFF
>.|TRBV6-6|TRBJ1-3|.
TGTGCCAGCAGTTACTCGGAGGGTTCGGGAAACACCATATATTTT
CASSYSEGSGNTIYF
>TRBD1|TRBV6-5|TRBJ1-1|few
TGTGCCAGCCCCGGACAGGGGACCGGTGAAGCTTTCTTT
CASPGQGTGEAFF
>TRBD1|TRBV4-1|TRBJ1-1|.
TGCGCCAGCAGCCTAGGGACAGGGTCGAATGAAGCTTTCTTT
CASSLGTGSNEAFF
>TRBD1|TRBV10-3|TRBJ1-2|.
TGTGCCATCAGAGGAGTAGGGACAGTATCTAACTATGGCTACACCTTC
CAIRGVGTVSNYGYTF
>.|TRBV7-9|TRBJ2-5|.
TGTGCCAGCAGCTTATGGACAGTAGGGCAAGAGACCCAGTACTTC
CASSLWTVGQETQYF
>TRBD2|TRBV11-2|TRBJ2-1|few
TGTGCCAGCAGCCCAAGACTAGCGGGGGTCTACAATGAGCAGTTCTTC
CASSPRLAGVYNEQFF
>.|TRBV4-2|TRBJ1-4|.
TGTGCCAGCAGCCCAGAGGAGCGGTCGGCTAATGAAAAACTGTTTTTT
CASSPEERSANEKLFF
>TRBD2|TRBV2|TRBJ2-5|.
TGTGCCAGCAGTGGCAGGACTAGGCAAGAGACCCAGTACTTC
CASSGRTRQETQYF
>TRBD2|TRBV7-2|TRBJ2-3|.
TGTGCCAGCAGCTTTTCCGGGACTAACACAGATACGCAGTATTTT
CASSFSGTNTDTQYF
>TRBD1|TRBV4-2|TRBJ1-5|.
TGTGCCAGCAGCCCACCGGGACAGGGACCCCACCATGGGCAGCCCCAGCATTTT
CASSPPGQGPHHGQPQHF
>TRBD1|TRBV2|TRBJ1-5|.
TGTGCCAGCAGGGATGGGACAGGGGATTATCAGCCCCAGCATTTT
CASRDGTGDYQPQHF
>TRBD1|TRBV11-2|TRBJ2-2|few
TGTGCCAGCAGCCGGCAGGGGGCCGCGGGGGAGCTGTTTTTT
CASSRQGAAGELFF
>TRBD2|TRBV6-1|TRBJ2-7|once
TGTGCCAGCAGAGGGACTACTAGCTCCTACGAGCAGTACTTC
CASRGTTSSYEQYF
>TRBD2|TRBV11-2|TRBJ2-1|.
TGTGCCAGCAGCCCGAGACTAGCGGGGGACAATGAGCAGTTCTTC
CASSPRLAGDNEQFF
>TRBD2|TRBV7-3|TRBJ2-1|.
TGTGCCAGCAGCTTATTTGCGGGGGGTACCCATGAGCAGTTCTTC
CASSLFAGGTHEQFF
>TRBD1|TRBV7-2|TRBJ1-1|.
TGTGCCAGCAGCTTAAGCACAGGGGCGGGTGAAGCCGGTGAAGCTTTCTTT
CASSLSTGAGEAGEAFF
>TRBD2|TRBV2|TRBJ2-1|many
TGTGCCAGCAGGAAGACTAGCGGGAACTACAATGAGCAGTTCTTC
CASRKTSGNYNEQFF
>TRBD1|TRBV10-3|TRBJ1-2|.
TGTGCCATCAGTGAGTGGGGACAGGGGAACGGCTACACCTTC
CAISEWGQGNGYTF